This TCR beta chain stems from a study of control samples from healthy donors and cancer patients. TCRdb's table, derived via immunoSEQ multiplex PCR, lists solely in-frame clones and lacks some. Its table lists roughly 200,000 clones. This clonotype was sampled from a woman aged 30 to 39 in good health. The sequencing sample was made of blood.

The DNA for the CDR3 is TGTGCCAGCAGTTACTCGAGTGTGGGCAGCTCCTACGAGCAGTACTTC. This encodes CASSYSSVGSSYEQYF. The chain uses TRBV6-5 and TRBJ2-7, with D unresolved. The V end lost 0 bases, the J end lost 0 bases, and 12 bases lay between the germline ends. In germline, CDR1 is MNHEY, CDR2 SVGAGI. The CDR3 is made up of 16 amino acids.